These 22 T cell receptor beta chains came from one sample sequenced in a study of beta chain features in type 1 diabetes. The authors reverse transcribed all of the isolated RNA, so sequencing captured expressed TCRB transcripts. Only in-frame clones appear in the TCRdb table, and some are missing; sequencing was by immunoSEQ multiplex PCR. The profile shows some 330,000 clones, approximately 9.9% of them singletons. Source material: naive CD4+ T cells from blood. The receptors here all came from a woman in her twenties or thirties in good health.

This chain joins TRBV7-2 and TRBJ2-7, with 10 positions matching TRBD2. Germline V CDR1 and CDR2: SGHTA, FQGNSA. J gave up 5 bases and V 5 bases, and 12 bases lay outside the gene matches. This CDR3 comprises 16 residues. The DNA of the CDR3 is TGTGCCAGCAGCCGGCTAGCGGGGGCGGGGGGAGACGAGCAGTACTTC. This translates into CASSRLAGAGGDEQYF.

As DNA, the CDR3 is TGTGCCAGCAGTTCCGGGACTAGCGGCTACGAGCAGTACTTC. Protein product: CASSSGTSGYEQYF. The J gene is TRBJ2-7, the V gene TRBV28; the match to TRBD2 covers 11 bases. Per germline, CDR1 MDHEN and CDR2 SYDVKM. The CDR3 consists of 14 residues. Trimming at V came to 4 bases and at J to 3 bases, leaving 2 bases not matched to a gene.

The V call is TRBV6-1, the J call TRBJ1-2; D might be TRBD1 (6 bases). Trimming stripped 2 bases from V and 8 bases from J, with 18 bases between. The germline V gene encodes CDR1 MNHNS and CDR2 SASEGT. The CDR3 extends over 15 amino acids. CDR3 in amino acids: CASSEFFGQNEGYTF. The DNA for the CDR3 is TGTGCCAGCAGTGAATTTTTTGGACAGAATGAGGGCTACACCTTC.

This clone appeared a few times. This chain connects TRBV28 to TRBJ1-4; 9 nucleotides match TRBD1. Germline trimming cut 5 bases from V and 8 bases from J; bases unmatched to any gene: 9. The germline CDR1 and CDR2 sequences are MDHEN and SYDVKM. The CDR3 loop spans 15 amino acids. CDR3 loop: CASSPGDRVTEKLFF. DNA of the CDR3: TGTGCCAGCAGTCCGGGGGACAGGGTGACCGAAAAACTGTTTTTT.

The chain uses TRBV7-8 and TRBJ2-2; 8 bases are a match to TRBD2. Germline V CDR1 and CDR2: SGHVS, FQNEAQ. V shed 3 bases and J 6 bases; nucleotides not matched to a gene: 9. The CDR3 sequence is 16 residues long. The CDR3 region is CASSFHLASGPGELFF. CDR3 sequence (DNA): TGTGCCAGCAGCTTCCACTTGGCTAGCGGGCCCGGGGAGCTGTTTTTT.

This clone came up a few times. The chain is built from TRBV2 and TRBJ2-1; D is possibly TRBD2 (5 bases). Trimming cost V 6 bases and J 0 bases, with 12 bases left between them. Germline V gene lookup returns CDR1 SNHLY and CDR2 FYNNEI. The CDR3 length is 15 residues. The CDR3: CASRKEALSYNEQFF. The CDR3 nucleotides are TGTGCCAGCAGAAAGGAGGCCCTCTCCTACAATGAGCAGTTCTTC.

This clone was detected only a few times. The chain joins TRBV7-6 to TRBJ2-3, with D tentatively TRBD1 (7 bases). The CDR3 has 13 residues. Trimming left V 8 bases short and J 4 bases short, with 13 bases between. Germline assignment: CDR1 SGHVS and CDR2 FNYEAQ. DNA for the CDR3: TGTGCCAGCGGCGGGACAGCGTCAGATACGCAGTATTTT. Translating it yields CASGGTASDTQYF.

This sequence joins TRBV9 and TRBJ2-1; 11 nucleotides match TRBD2. The junction had 2 bases not matched to a gene; V was cut back by 3 bases and J by 3 bases. The germline gives CDR1 SGDLS, CDR2 YYNGEE. The CDR3 contains 15 residues. The chain's CDR3 is CASSETSGIYNEQFF. The DNA for the CDR3 is TGTGCCAGCAGCGAGACTAGCGGGATCTACAATGAGCAGTTCTTC.

The chain combines TRBV6-5 with TRBJ2-7; 7 bases are a match to TRBD1. The CDR3 consists of 14 residues. V lost 5 bases, J lost 2 bases, and 6 bases stayed unmatched. Germline V gene lookup returns CDR1 MNHEY and CDR2 SVGAGI. The CDR3 DNA reads TGTGCCAGCAGTCAGAAGACAGGGACCTACGAGCAGTACTTC. Amino acid sequence: CASSQKTGTYEQYF.

This chain links TRBV9 with TRBJ1-1; tentatively, D is TRBD1 (6 bases). This CDR3 has 13 amino acids. Trimming cost V 7 bases and J 1 base, with 11 bases left between them. Germline V gene lookup returns CDR1 SGDLS and CDR2 YYNGEE. CDR3 DNA: TGTGCCAGCGCGACAGGATCGAACACTGAAGCTTTCTTT. Protein sequence: CASATGSNTEAFF. The whole variable domain, filled in from reference TRBV9 and TRBJ1-1, reads DSGVTQTPKHLITATGQRVTLRCSPRSGDLSVYWYQQSLDQGLQFLIQYYNGEERAKGNILERFSAQQFPDLHSELNLSSLELGDSALYFCASATGSNTEAFFGQGTRLTVV.

In this sample, this clone turned up a few times. The chain couples TRBV7-2 to TRBJ1-1; D perhaps matches TRBD1 (5 bases). The CDR3 runs 13 residues. The germline gives CDR1 SGHTA, CDR2 FQGNSA. V lost 3 bases, J lost 3 bases, and 8 bases lay in between. DNA of the CDR3: TGTGCCAGCAGCTTCAGGGTCGACACTGAAGCTTTCTTT. It translates to CASSFRVDTEAFF.

The gene calls are TRBV6-5 and TRBJ2-7; 7 nucleotides align to TRBD2. V was clipped by 1 base and J by 2 bases; unmatched bases: 5. The CDR3 has 15 amino acids. Germline V lookup: CDR1 MNHEY, CDR2 SVGAGI. The CDR3 nucleotides read TGTGCCAGCAGTTACTGGGGCGGGACTACCTACGAGCAGTACTTC. It translates to CASSYWGGTTYEQYF.

V usage is TRBV4-3 and J usage is TRBJ2-2; D remains unclear. The CDR3 consists of 16 residues. Trimming took 3 bases from V and 2 from J, leaving 13 bases between them. Germline CDR1 LGHNA, CDR2 YSLEER. The DNA for the CDR3 is TGCGCCAGCAGCCAGGCCGCGGTCCGCAACACCGGGGAGCTGTTTTTT. Translated: CASSQAAVRNTGELFF.

This clone occurred a few times. The chain recombines TRBV19 with TRBJ2-1; D call uncertain. V lost 4 bases, J lost 0 bases, and 10 bases lay in between. The CDR3 loop spans 15 amino acids. From germline, CDR1 is LNHDA and CDR2 SQIVND (reference sequence). Written as DNA, the CDR3 is TGTGCCAGTAGTACTCCTTGGCCCTCCTACAATGAGCAGTTCTTC. Translated, it gives CASSTPWPSYNEQFF.

This clone showed up just a few times. It is unclear where the CDR3 begins or ends on the DNA, so no DNA is shown, and the CDR3 is as TCRdb lists it. The rearrangement uses TRBV27 and TRBJ2-1; the DNA was not compared with TRBD2, the D call given in the table. The germline gives CDR1 MNHEY, CDR2 SMNVEV (reference sequence). The CDR3 totals 15 residues, both ends included. The CDR3 region is CASSSSRLLYNEQFF.

The rearrangement uses TRBV4-2 and TRBJ2-3; 9 bases align to TRBD2. From germline, CDR1 is LGHNA and CDR2 YNFKEQ. Trimming took 6 bases from V and 2 from J; bases not matched to a gene: 12. This CDR3 has 17 residues. In DNA, the CDR3 is TGTGCCAGCAGTAATCCCTGGGCTAGCGGGAACACAGATACGCAGTATTTT. This sequence encodes CASSNPWASGNTDTQYF.

The table lists this clone with a few counts. The chain employs TRBV5-1 and TRBJ2-7; TRBD1 aligns across 8 bases. V shed 3 bases and J 2 bases; nucleotides not matched to a gene: 7. CDR1 is SGHRS, CDR2 YFSETQ, per germline. This CDR3 comprises 15 residues. CDR3 protein: CASSWGTGEAYEQYF. DNA of the CDR3: TGCGCCAGCAGCTGGGGGACAGGTGAGGCCTACGAGCAGTACTTC.

This clone was seen once. The chain's CDR3 is CASSLRLTRDRIQETQYF. The CDR3 DNA follows: TGTGCCAGCAGCTTACGTCTTACCCGGGACAGAATTCAAGAGACCCAGTACTTC. The V and J genes are TRBV7-9 and TRBJ2-5, with TRBD1 matching 7 bases. Trimming at V came to 2 bases and at J to 2 bases, leaving 14 bases not matched to a gene. Germline assignment: CDR1 SEHNR and CDR2 FQNEAQ (reference sequence). The CDR3 extends over 18 amino acids.

The chain carries TRBV4-3 and TRBJ1-5, with TRBD1 matching over 12 bases. CDR1 and CDR2 (germline): LGHNA, YSLEER. J gave up 3 bases and V 9 bases, and 3 bases lay outside the gene matches. This CDR3 has 14 amino acids. The CDR3 sequence: CASGTGGNNQPQHF. In DNA, the CDR3 is TGCGCCAGTGGGACAGGGGGCAACAATCAGCCCCAGCATTTT.

This clone was picked up a small number of times. The chain is built from TRBV19 and TRBJ2-1, with 8 bases aligning to TRBD1. The CDR3 has 17 residues. J gave up 5 bases and V 2 bases, and 11 bases lay outside the gene matches. Germline lookup yields CDR1 LNHDA and CDR2 SQIVND (reference sequence). CDR3 DNA sequence: TGTGCCAGTAGTATAAGGCGGAGGGACAGGAACGACAATGAGCAGTTCTTC. Protein: CASSIRRRDRNDNEQFF.

The rearrangement uses TRBV11-2 and TRBJ2-3; maybe TRBD1 (5 bases). Germline V gene data show CDR1 as SGHAT and CDR2 as FQNNGV. CDR3 size: 16 residues. V was clipped by 3 bases and J by 0 bases, with 13 bases between them. The DNA for the CDR3 is TGTGCCAGCAGCTTCTTCGACAGATTTAGCACAGATACGCAGTATTTT. Residues: CASSFFDRFSTDTQYF.

The chain recombines TRBV7-8 with TRBJ2-5; D is uncertain. Germline CDR1 and CDR2: SGHVS and FQNEAQ. The CDR3 totals 15 residues. V gave up 2 bases and J gave up 1 base, with 11 bases separating them. The CDR3 reads CASSLPRPLQETQYF. CDR3 nucleotide sequence: TGTGCCAGCAGCTTACCCAGGCCCCTCCAAGAGACCCAGTACTTC.